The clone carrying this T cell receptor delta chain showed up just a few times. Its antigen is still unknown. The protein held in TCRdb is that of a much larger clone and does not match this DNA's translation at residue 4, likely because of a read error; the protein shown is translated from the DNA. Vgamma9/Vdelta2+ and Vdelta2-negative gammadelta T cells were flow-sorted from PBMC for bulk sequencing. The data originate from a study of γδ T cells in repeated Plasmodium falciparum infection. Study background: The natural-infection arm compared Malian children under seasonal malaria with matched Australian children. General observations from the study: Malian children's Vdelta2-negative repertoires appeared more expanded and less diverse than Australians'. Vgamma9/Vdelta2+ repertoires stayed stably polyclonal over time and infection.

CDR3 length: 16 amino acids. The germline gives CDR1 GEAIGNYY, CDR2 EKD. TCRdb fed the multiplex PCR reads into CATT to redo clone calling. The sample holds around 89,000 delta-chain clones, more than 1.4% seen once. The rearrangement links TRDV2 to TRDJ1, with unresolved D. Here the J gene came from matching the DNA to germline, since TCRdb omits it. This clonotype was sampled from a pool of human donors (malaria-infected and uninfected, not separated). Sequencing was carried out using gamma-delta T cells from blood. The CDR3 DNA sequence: TGTGCCTGTGCCACCTTGGTTGGCCCTCACACCGATAAACTCATCTTT. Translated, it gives CACATLVGPHTDKLIF.